This T cell receptor beta chain was sequenced during a study of T-cell memory formation after mild COVID-19. General study points: Later expanders leaned CD4+, whereas clones that contracted between day 15 and 85 were balanced CD4/CD8.

The CDR3 spans 17 residues. The J segment lost 1 base and the V segment lost 8 bases, leaving 14 bases of the junction unmatched. The germline V gene has CDR1 SEHNR and CDR2 FQNEAQ (reference sequence). Details on this clonotype: Its antigen is not identified.

TCRdb fed the 5' RACE reads into MiXCR, producing one record per CDR3 protein. The data show around 500,000 distinct CDR3 sequences, about 18% seen once. Sequenced material: PBMCs or a T cell subset sorted from them (not recorded which). This sequence was found in an adult woman who had mild COVID-19 (a few samples of this study predate the infection). Cell type and time point are not known. The chain employs TRBV7-9 and TRBJ1-1; TRBD1 matches at 9 bases. The CDR3 nucleotides read TGTGCCAGCCCGGGGGGACAGGGTCCTAGTAAGAACACTGAAGCTTTCTTT. It specifies CASPGGQGPSKNTEAFF.